The 14 T cell receptor beta chains below were found in one sample sequenced in a study of cytomegalovirus exposure and HLA in healthy donors. TCRdb's table, derived via immunoSEQ multiplex PCR, lists solely in-frame clones and lacks some. This sample has 150,000 to 200,000 clones; approximately 86% occur once, and the top ten carry approximately 2.3%. The sample comprised PBMCs. Receptors were obtained from a man aged 30 to 45 in good health and CMV-seropositive.

Of note for this clone: A read error may account for a junction end that differs from germline. The rearrangement uses TRBV7-7 and TRBJ2-5; TRBD2 agrees at 11 bases. CDR1 and CDR2 from the germline V gene are SSHAT and FNYEAQ (reference sequence). The CDR3 covers 14 residues. Written as DNA, the CDR3 is TGTGCTAGCAGCAGACTAGCGGGGCAAGAGACCCAGTACTTC. Its translation is CASSRLAGQETQYF.

V and J are TRBV11-3 and TRBJ2-7; a possible D gene is TRBD2 (6 bases). The germline V and J ends were trimmed by 5 bases and 1 base, with 12 bases remaining between them. This CDR3 is built from 14 residues. From germline, CDR1 is SGHNT and CDR2 YENEEA. The DNA of the CDR3 is TGTGCCAGCAGCCTTGGGACTGGTTCCTACGAGCAGTACTTC. This translates into CASSLGTGSYEQYF.

This rearrangement joins TRBV5-4 to TRBJ1-1, with D perhaps matching TRBD1 (5 bases). Between the trimmed V and J ends, which lost 0 bases and 0 bases, there was a span of 9 bases. The CDR3 is 15 amino acids. CDR1 SGHNT and CDR2 YYREEE come from the germline V gene (reference sequence). DNA for the CDR3: TGTGCCAGCAGCTTGGGTTCAGGGATGAACACTGAAGCTTTCTTT. Translation: CASSLGSGMNTEAFF.

The chain joins TRBV9 to TRBJ1-2; maybe TRBD1 (5 bases). Germline V gives CDR1 SGDLS, CDR2 YYNGEE. Trimming shortened V by 0 bases and J by 6 bases, and 12 bases separated the two germline ends. CDR3 length equals 14 residues. CDR3 sequence: CASSVGAGRDGYTF. CDR3 in DNA: TGTGCCAGCAGCGTAGGGGCAGGGAGGGATGGCTACACCTTC.

This clone was seen a few times. The chain joins TRBV27 to TRBJ1-4; 8 nucleotides match TRBD1. V gave up 5 bases and J gave up 5 bases; unmatched junction bases: 10. The CDR3 covers 16 residues. Germline values: CDR1 MNHEY, CDR2 SMNVEV (reference sequence). CDR3 in amino acids: CASSTHRGKQNEKLFF. As DNA, the CDR3 is TGTGCCAGCAGTACCCACAGGGGGAAGCAAAATGAAAAACTGTTTTTT.

The gene calls are TRBV7-2 and TRBJ2-5; 9 bases line up with TRBD2. The V gene's germline CDR1 is SGHTA and CDR2 FQGNSA. This CDR3 contains 14 residues. V shed 3 bases and J 4 bases; nucleotides not matched to a gene: 3. Here the CDR3 reads CASSLRGGRETQYF. In DNA form, the CDR3 reads TGTGCCAGCAGCTTGCGGGGGGGGCGAGAGACCCAGTACTTC.

There are a few counts of this clone. V usage is TRBV19 and J usage is TRBJ2-7, with D maybe TRBD1 (6 bases). Germline assignment: CDR1 LNHDA and CDR2 SQIVND (reference sequence). V dropped 5 bases and J dropped 6 bases, with 8 bases sitting between them. This CDR3 comprises 11 residues. Here the CDR3 reads CASSGGGEQYF. The DNA for the CDR3 is TGTGCCAGTAGTGGGGGCGGCGAGCAGTACTTC.

This rearrangement joins TRBV18 to TRBJ2-1; possibly TRBD1 for D (5 bases). Trimming took off 3 bases at V and 1 base at J, with 10 bases between the two ends. The CDR3 is made up of 15 amino acids. Germline CDR1 KGHSH, CDR2 LQKENI. CDR3 nucleotide sequence: TGTGCCAGCTCACCGGAGCAGGGATCCTACAATGAGCAGTTCTTC. Protein product: CASSPEQGSYNEQFF.

The rearrangement uses TRBV18 and TRBJ2-1, with 7 bases identical to TRBD1. This CDR3 spans 15 amino acids. V gave up 0 bases and J gave up 9 bases; unmatched junction bases: 8. Germline V gene data show CDR1 as KGHSH and CDR2 as LQKENI. CDR3: CASSPPTGPMGEQFF. The DNA of the CDR3 is TGTGCCAGCTCACCACCGACAGGGCCTATGGGTGAGCAGTTCTTC.

This clone appeared once. The chain combines TRBV4-3 with TRBJ2-1; 12 bases agree with TRBD2. V lost 0 bases to trimming and J lost 7 bases; unmatched junction nucleotides: 4. Per germline, CDR1 LGHNA and CDR2 YSLEER. The CDR3 is 16 amino acids. This CDR3 is CASSQDSGLAGNEQFF. DNA of the CDR3: TGCGCCAGCAGCCAAGATAGCGGACTAGCGGGAAATGAGCAGTTCTTC.

The CDR3 region has the DNA TGTGCCAGCAGTGAGTCGGCAGGGGGTATTGAAGCTTTCTTT. This translates into CASSESAGGIEAFF. The V call is TRBV2, the J call TRBJ1-1; TRBD1 matches 7 bases. J gave up 7 bases and V 3 bases, and 8 bases lay outside the gene matches. Per germline, CDR1 SNHLY and CDR2 FYNNEI. This CDR3 is built from 14 residues.

The V and J genes are TRBV4-3 and TRBJ1-2; TRBD1 agrees at 9 bases. J was trimmed by 8 bases and V by 4 bases; bases with no gene match: 5. CDR1 is LGHNA, CDR2 YSLEER, per germline. The CDR3 contains 13 residues. CDR3 in DNA: TGCGCCAGCAGCCTCGGACAGGGGCAAGGCTACACCTTC. Encoded protein: CASSLGQGQGYTF.

The chain combines TRBV6-5 with TRBJ2-7; 8 bases map to TRBD1. This CDR3 is 15 amino acids long. With 2 bases clipped from V and 2 bases from J, the junction kept 5 bases outside the gene matches. The germline V gene has CDR1 MNHEY and CDR2 SVGAGI. CDR3 sequence (DNA): TGTGCCAGCAGTTACGGAGAGACAGGGGCCTACGAGCAGTACTTC. As protein: CASSYGETGAYEQYF.

This rearrangement joins TRBV7-2 to TRBJ1-5; TRBD1 agrees at 7 bases. Germline assignment: CDR1 SGHTA and CDR2 FQGNSA. The CDR3 runs to 17 residues. V trimming: 1 base; J trimming: 7 bases; junction bases outside the gene matches: 13. Written as DNA, the CDR3 is TGTGCCAGCAGCTTAGATGGTCGAACAGGGGTGCGACAGCCCCAGCATTTT. Its translation: CASSLDGRTGVRQPQHF.